The 25 T cell receptor beta chains in this list originate from one sample, sequenced in a study of T cell repertoires in cytomegalovirus infection. TCRdb re-derived calls from the reads in MiXCR, one entry per CDR3 protein. The repertoire holds more than 150,000 distinct CDR3 sequences, with approximately 28% as singletons. The sample consisted of PBMCs. All receptors derive from a human donor in good health (CMV status not recorded). Some clones in this sample may be carry-over from other donors' samples.

Details on this clonotype: A junction boundary mismatches the germline segment, possibly from a read error. The chain uses TRBV7-7 and TRBJ2-5; D gene unclear. Germline V lookup: CDR1 SSHAT, CDR2 FNYEAQ (reference sequence). The CDR3 is 14 residues long. The CDR3 loop is CASSLAPRRETQYF. CDR3 bases: TGTGCTAGCAGCTTAGCCCCGAGGCGAGAGACCCAGTACTTC.

The table lists this clonotype with a few counts. The chain carries TRBV7-2 and TRBJ2-3; 8 bases are shared with TRBD1. The length of the CDR3 is 14 residues. The trim removed 3 bases at V and 2 bases at J, leaving 1 base unmatched. Germline CDR1 SGHTA, CDR2 FQGNSA. The CDR3: CASSLGQVTDTQYF. CDR3 nucleotides: TGTGCCAGCAGCTTGGGACAGGTCACAGATACGCAGTATTTT. Full variable domain (remainder filled in from reference TRBV7-2 and TRBJ2-3): GAGVSQSPSNKVTEKGKDVELRCDPISGHTALYWYRQSLGQGLEFLIYFQGNSAPDKSGLPSDRFSAERTGGSVSTLTIQRTQQEDSAVYLCASSLGQVTDTQYFGPGTRLTVL.

Many counts were recorded for this clonotype. The rearrangement joins TRBV19 to TRBJ1-1, with TRBD1 matching 7 bases. CDR3 length equals 15 residues. The trim removed 3 bases at V and 8 bases at J, leaving 12 bases unmatched. In germline, CDR1 is LNHDA, CDR2 SQIVND (reference sequence). The CDR3 here is CASSIGRDSRSEAFF. The CDR3 nucleotides read TGTGCCAGTAGTATCGGCCGGGACAGCCGTTCCGAAGCTTTCTTT.

The chain is built from TRBV19 and TRBJ2-5; D gene unclear. The CDR3 spans 11 residues. Trimming took 10 bases from V and 4 from J, leaving 10 bases between them. The germline V gene has CDR1 LNHDA and CDR2 SQIVND (reference sequence). This chain's CDR3 is CATRRSETQYF. For the CDR3, the DNA is TGTGCCACAAGGCGTTCAGAGACCCAGTACTTC.

The rearrangement joins TRBV7-2 to TRBJ2-1; D may be TRBD2 (5 bases). From germline, CDR1 is SGHTA and CDR2 FQGNSA. V gave up 1 base and J gave up 0 bases, with 7 bases separating them. CDR3 size: 15 residues. Written as DNA, the CDR3 is TGTGCCAGCAGCTTAGGACTAAACTCCTACAATGAGCAGTTCTTC. This encodes CASSLGLNSYNEQFF.

The gene calls are TRBV5-4 and TRBJ1-6; D is possibly TRBD1 (5 bases). Trimming pared 7 bases from V and 9 bases from J, leaving 17 bases between. The germline V gene encodes CDR1 SGHNT and CDR2 YYREEE (reference sequence). This CDR3 is 14 amino acids long. CDR3 in amino acids: CASGGTSGSSPLHF. As DNA, the CDR3 is TGTGCCAGCGGCGGGACCTCGGGAAGTTCACCCCTCCACTTT.

This clonotype was seen only a few times. The chain is built from TRBV7-2 and TRBJ1-2; tentative D call: TRBD1 (5 bases). Trimming removed 5 bases from V and 8 bases from J, with 18 bases in between. From germline, CDR1 is SGHTA and CDR2 FQGNSA. CDR3 size: 14 residues. The CDR3 DNA reads TGTGCCAGCAGCCTCCCGGGCAGGGTGCGAGGCTACACCTTC. Translating it yields CASSLPGRVRGYTF.

This clonotype was found a few times. The V and J genes are TRBV6-2 or TRBV6-3 and TRBJ2-2, with unresolved D. The CDR3 extends over 14 amino acids. V dropped 4 bases and J dropped 4 bases, with 10 bases sitting between them. Germline V gene lookup returns CDR1 MNHEY and CDR2 SVGEGT. The DNA of the CDR3 is TGTGCCAGCAGTTCGCCAGGTAGCACCGGGGAGCTGTTTTTT. This encodes CASSSPGSTGELFF.

This clonotype appeared a single time. The chain employs TRBV20-1 and TRBJ2-2; TRBD2 aligns across 7 bases. V dropped 6 bases and J dropped 4; count of bases not matched to a gene: 11. Per the germline V gene, CDR1 is DFQATT and CDR2 is SNEGSKA (reference sequence). The CDR3 covers 15 residues. CDR3 residues: CSALSGAQATGELFF. The CDR3 coding sequence is TGCAGTGCCTTAAGCGGGGCCCAGGCCACCGGGGAGCTGTTTTTT.

This clonotype was seen repeatedly, ten times or more. The chain is built from TRBV7-2 and TRBJ1-1, with D perhaps matching TRBD1 (5 bases). The germline V gene has CDR1 SGHTA and CDR2 FQGNSA. Trimming took 3 bases from V and 1 from J, leaving 15 bases between them. This CDR3 has 16 residues. CDR3 sequence: CASSFAIGRANTEAFF. CDR3 sequence (DNA): TGTGCCAGCAGCTTCGCAATCGGCAGGGCGAACACTGAAGCTTTCTTT.

This clonotype was counted many times. CDR3 DNA sequence: TGTGCCAGCAGCCGCATTGGACAATATGGCTACACCTTC. Translated: CASSRIGQYGYTF. The rearrangement joins TRBV7-2 to TRBJ1-2; tentatively, D is TRBD1 (5 bases). The CDR3 runs 13 residues. Germline assignment: CDR1 SGHTA and CDR2 FQGNSA. Deletions cut 5 bases from V and 5 bases from J, with 12 bases between.

V is TRBV6-5 and J is TRBJ1-2; no firm D call. Germline V lookup: CDR1 MNHEY, CDR2 SVGAGI. V was shortened by 4 bases and J by 6 bases, with 15 bases between the two germline ends. The CDR3 loop spans 14 amino acids. The CDR3 DNA is TGTGCCAGCAGTTGGCGGGCCCACGCGGATGGCTACACCTTC. This encodes CASSWRAHADGYTF.

CDR3 DNA: TGCGCCAGCAGCTTGGCCCGGACGGTGGGGCAAGAGACCCAGTACTTC. This sequence encodes CASSLARTVGQETQYF. The rearrangement joins TRBV5-1 to TRBJ2-5; no clear D. This CDR3 contains 16 residues. Trimming stripped 0 bases from V and 2 bases from J, with 14 bases between. CDR1 SGHRS and CDR2 YFSETQ come from the germline V gene.

The chain uses TRBV6-5 and TRBJ2-7; D gene uncertain. Trimming took off 7 bases at V and 0 bases at J, with 10 bases between the two ends. CDR3 length: 13 residues. Germline V gene data show CDR1 as MNHEY and CDR2 as SVGAGI. The CDR3 nucleotides are TGTGCCAGCACTGGGCAGAACTCCTACGAGCAGTACTTC. The encoded protein is CASTGQNSYEQYF.

The rearrangement links TRBV7-9 to TRBJ1-1, with D hard to call. Germline values: CDR1 SEHNR, CDR2 FQNEAQ (reference sequence). The CDR3 runs to 14 residues. The V and J ends lost 4 bases and 4 bases respectively, with 13 bases between them. In DNA, the CDR3 is TGTGCCAGCAGCTCCCTCCAAAAGGTCACTGAAGCTTTCTTT. This sequence encodes CASSSLQKVTEAFF.

This chain connects TRBV7-2 to TRBJ1-2; D not resolved. V lost 1 base and J lost 0, with 6 bases in between. This CDR3 is 14 amino acids long. The germline V gene has CDR1 SGHTA and CDR2 FQGNSA. The CDR3, as DNA: TGTGCCAGCAGCTTAGTGGTCTCTAACTATGGCTACACCTTC. Its translation: CASSLVVSNYGYTF.

This sequence joins TRBV30 and TRBJ1-2, with D unresolved. Trimming removed 3 bases from V and 1 base from J, with 12 bases in between. The CDR3 has 14 amino acids. The V gene's germline CDR1 is GTSNPN and CDR2 SVGIG (reference sequence). CDR3 in DNA: TGTGCCTGGAGAGCGATGACACTTAACTATGGCTACACCTTC. Its protein product is CAWRAMTLNYGYTF.

This clonotype was picked up one time. The CDR3 here is CASSLGERSSYEQYF. The CDR3, as DNA: TGTGCCAGCAGCTTAGGAGAGAGGAGCTCCTACGAGCAGTACTTC. The rearrangement uses TRBV13 and TRBJ2-7, with no clear D. Trimming took off 0 bases at V and 0 bases at J, with 9 bases between the two ends. Germline CDR1 and CDR2: PRHDT and FYEKMQ (reference sequence). This CDR3 has 15 residues.

V is TRBV6-2 or TRBV6-3 and J is TRBJ1-2; 7 bases line up with TRBD1. This CDR3 region has 17 residues. The V segment lost 2 bases and the J segment 4 bases; nucleotides outside the gene matches: 13. Per the germline V gene, CDR1 is MNHEY and CDR2 is SVGEGT. The CDR3 DNA reads as TGTGCCAGCAGTTACGGGCAAACCTGGGACAGACTCTATGGCTACACCTTC. Its protein is CASSYGQTWDRLYGYTF.

The J gene is TRBJ1-1, the V gene TRBV18, with D unclear. Germline assignment: CDR1 KGHSH and CDR2 LQKENI. The CDR3 sequence is 14 residues long. Trimming shortened V by 6 bases and J by 2 bases, and 13 bases separated the two germline ends. CDR3 region: CASSPVPGNTEAFF. CDR3 DNA sequence: TGTGCCAGCTCCCCTGTCCCGGGAAACACTGAAGCTTTCTTT.

The chain combines TRBV6-6 with TRBJ2-1, with D possibly being TRBD1 (9 bases). Germline CDR1 is MNHNY and CDR2 is SVGAGI (reference sequence). Trimming pared 6 bases from V and 3 bases from J, leaving 18 bases between. This CDR3 is 16 amino acids long. This CDR3 reads CASSKQGAGGYNEQFF. The CDR3 DNA reads TGTGCCAGCAGCAAACAGGGGGCGGGGGGCTACAATGAGCAGTTCTTC.

The CDR3 spells CATSKAVGASTDTQYF. CDR3 coding DNA: TGTGCCACCAGCAAGGCGGTGGGGGCTAGCACAGATACGCAGTATTTT. The rearrangement links TRBV15 to TRBJ2-3; TRBD1 might be the D (6 bases). CDR1 is LNHNV and CDR2 is YYDKDF in the germline V gene (reference sequence). Trimming took 4 bases from V and 0 from J, leaving 14 bases between them. This CDR3 comprises 16 residues.

This clonotype was recorded a few times. The chain has TRBV7-8 and TRBJ2-1, with D perhaps assigned TRBD1 or TRBD2 (6 bases each). This CDR3 spans 14 amino acids. The germline CDR1 and CDR2 sequences are SGHVS and FQNEAQ. Trimming shortened V by 5 bases and J by 6 bases, and 14 bases separated the two germline ends. CDR3 sequence: CASSPFWGANEQFF. CDR3 coding DNA: TGTGCCAGCAGCCCCTTTTGGGGGGCCAATGAGCAGTTCTTC. The full variable domain, in which reference TRBV7-8 and TRBJ2-1 provide the parts outside the CDR3, is GAGVSQSPRYKVAKRGQDVALRCDPISGHVSLFWYQQALGQGPEFLTYFQNEAQLDKSGLPSDRFFAERPEGSVSTLKIQRTQQEDSAVYLCASSPFWGANEQFFGPGTRLTVL.

The rearrangement links TRBV3-1 to TRBJ2-7, with D maybe TRBD2 (5 bases). The germline V gene encodes CDR1 LGHDT and CDR2 YNNKEL (reference sequence). The V end was cut by 3 bases, the J end by 5 bases, with 14 bases between. CDR3 size: 14 residues. The DNA of the CDR3 is TGTGCCAGCAGCCAGATACTCCAGCGGAACGAGCAGTACTTC. Amino acid sequence: CASSQILQRNEQYF.

The chain is built from TRBV19 and TRBJ2-5; D possibly corresponds to TRBD2 (6 bases). The CDR3 has 13 amino acids. Between the trimmed V and J ends, which lost 10 bases and 5 bases, there was a span of 17 bases. The germline CDR1 and CDR2 sequences are LNHDA and SQIVND (reference sequence). CDR3 sequence reads: CATLGAGRETQYF. CDR3 DNA: TGTGCCACCCTGGGCGCGGGGAGGGAGACCCAGTACTTC.